This is a list of T cell receptor beta chains from one sample in a study of regulatory T cells in long-lasting Graves disease. One entry per CDR3 protein, called by TCRdb with MiXCR from the multiplex PCR reads. The sample has 300,000 to 400,000 distinct CDR3 sequences, 15% to 20% seen once. Source: peripheral blood mononuclear cells (PBMCs), taken when the disease was refractory, from a patient treated with antithyroid drugs. The receptors stem from a female donor with Graves disease. Each CDR3 is given with its conserved first and last residue. The D gene is left open where the match is weak. The size of a clone is reported for some rows only, either as once, few or many, or as a class for expanded clones.

abundance	d_gene	v_gene	j_gene	CDR3aa	CDR3nt
NA	NA	TRBV10-3	TRBJ2-7	CAITLGQSYEQYF	TGTGCCATCACCCTAGGGCAGTCCTACGAGCAGTACTTC
NA	NA	TRBV20-1	TRBJ2-3	CSARDMGLLKQYF	TGCAGTGCTAGAGATATGGGCCTGTTGAAACAGTATTTT
many	NA	TRBV2	TRBJ1-2	CASSEGGRSGYTF	TGTGCCAGCAGTGAAGGGGGCAGGTCTGGCTACACCTTC
many	NA	TRBV28	TRBJ2-7	CASSFLTPGHEQYF	TGTGCCAGCAGTTTTTTGACTCCCGGGCACGAGCAGTACTTC
many	TRBD1	TRBV12-3/TRBV12-4	TRBJ1-1	CASNRDSAVTEAFF	TGTGCCAGCAACAGGGACAGTGCGGTGACTGAAGCTTTCTTT
many	NA	TRBV7-6	TRBJ1-4	CASSLGRQSNEKLFF	TGTGCCAGCAGCTTAGGGAGGCAGAGTAATGAAAAACTGTTTTTT
NA	NA	TRBV12-3/TRBV12-4	TRBJ2-6	CASSLWGPGANVLTF	TGTGCCAGCAGTTTATGGGGTCCCGGGGCCAACGTCCTGACTTTC
many	NA	TRBV6-2/TRBV6-3	TRBJ2-7	CASSYVPGPGDEQYF	TGTGCCAGCAGTTACGTCCCCGGGCCGGGGGACGAGCAGTACTTC
NA	TRBD2	TRBV5-1	TRBJ2-7	CASSLDKTSDKREQYF	TGCGCCAGCAGCTTGGATAAGACTAGCGACAAGAGGGAGCAGTACTTC
many	NA	TRBV28	TRBJ2-7	CASSSGPTYEQYF	TGTGCCAGCAGTTCGGGACCGACCTACGAGCAGTACTTC
many	NA	TRBV7-3	TRBJ1-1	CASSLSGPAEAFF	TGTGCCAGCAGCTTATCGGGGCCCGCTGAAGCTTTCTTT
few	TRBD1	TRBV7-9	TRBJ1-6	CASSWTEGAGNSPLHF	TGTGCCAGCAGCTGGACTGAGGGGGCAGGTAATTCACCCCTCCACTTT
many	NA	TRBV28	TRBJ2-7	CASSITYEQYF	TGTGCCAGCAGTATCACCTACGAGCAGTACTTC
many	NA	TRBV11-2	TRBJ2-7	CASSLDRTPYEQYF	TGTGCCAGCAGCTTAGACCGGACCCCCTACGAGCAGTACTTC
many	NA	TRBV7-9	TRBJ1-6	CASSFHGNNSPLHF	TGTGCCAGCAGCTTTCACGGGAATAATTCACCCCTCCACTTT
few	TRBD1	TRBV7-2	TRBJ1-2	CASSQDRVSYGYTF	TGTGCCAGCAGCCAGGACAGGGTATCCTATGGCTACACCTTC
few	TRBD2	TRBV9	TRBJ2-2	CASSTGTSGGALTGELFF	TGTGCCAGCAGTACAGGGACTAGCGGGGGGGCCTTGACCGGGGAGCTGTTTTTT
many	NA	TRBV7-2	TRBJ1-2	CASSSRRAWGYGYTF	TGTGCCAGCAGCTCCCGACGGGCCTGGGGCTATGGCTACACCTTC
NA	NA	TRBV29-1	TRBJ2-7	CSVSVQGYEQYF	TGCAGCGTTAGTGTTCAGGGCTACGAGCAGTACTTC
many	TRBD1	TRBV3-1	TRBJ2-7	CASSPWDRTYEQYF	TGTGCCAGCAGCCCATGGGACAGGACCTACGAGCAGTACTTC
NA	NA	TRBV20-1	TRBJ1-1	CSAREGGRSVGTEAFF	TGCAGTGCTAGAGAGGGGGGTCGATCTGTAGGGACTGAAGCTTTCTTT
many	NA	TRBV6-5	TRBJ2-7	CASSWEDGSEQYF	TGTGCCAGCAGTTGGGAGGACGGGAGCGAGCAGTACTTC
many	NA	TRBV4-1	TRBJ1-2	CASSQEARGVNYGYTF	TGCGCCAGCAGCCAAGAGGCGAGGGGAGTAAACTATGGCTACACCTTC
many	NA	TRBV6-1	TRBJ1-2	CASRNTPRYTF	TGTGCCAGCCGAAATACCCCCCGCTACACCTTC
many	TRBD1	TRBV12-3/TRBV12-4	TRBJ1-6	CASSQTGDGSPLHF	TGTGCCAGCAGTCAGACAGGGGATGGTTCACCCCTCCACTTT
many	TRBD1	TRBV28	TRBJ1-5	CASSPTGEGNQPQHF	TGTGCCAGCAGTCCGACAGGGGAGGGCAATCAGCCCCAGCATTTT
many	TRBD1	TRBV19	TRBJ1-2	CASSSGTGGNYGYTF	TGTGCCAGTAGTTCCGGGACAGGGGGAAACTATGGCTACACCTTC
NA	TRBD1	TRBV19	TRBJ2-1	CASRRGTGQVNEQFF	TGTGCCAGTAGGCGAGGGACAGGGCAAGTCAATGAGCAGTTCTTC
NA	TRBD1	TRBV28	TRBJ1-2	CASYLDRGAGFNYGYTF	TGTGCCAGCTACTTAGACAGGGGTGCGGGGTTCAACTATGGCTACACCTTC
NA	NA	TRBV5-5	TRBJ2-5	CASRFGGLLTQETQYF	TGTGCCAGCAGATTCGGAGGGCTCCTGACCCAAGAGACCCAGTACTTC
many	TRBD2	TRBV20-1	TRBJ2-7	CSAKTGTSGYEQYF	TGCAGTGCTAAAACCGGGACTAGTGGGTACGAGCAGTACTTC
NA	NA	TRBV5-1	TRBJ2-7	CARGKGWYEQYF	TGCGCGAGGGGTAAGGGTTGGTACGAGCAGTACTTC
NA	NA	TRBV10-3	TRBJ1-2	CAISELRLGIDIYGYTF	TGTGCCATCAGTGAACTAAGACTCGGGATAGACATCTATGGCTACACCTTC
many	TRBD1	TRBV11-3	TRBJ1-1	CASSSTGGVAFF	TGTGCCAGCAGCTCGACAGGGGGGGTAGCTTTCTTT
many	NA	TRBV15	TRBJ2-5	CATSRDPGETQYF	TGTGCCACCAGCAGAGATCCAGGCGAGACCCAGTACTTC
many	TRBD1	TRBV7-2	TRBJ1-1	CASSLQGGGTEAFF	TGTGCCAGCAGCTTGCAGGGGGGGGGCACTGAAGCTTTCTTT
many	TRBD1	TRBV7-9	TRBJ1-2	CASSPTTGYYGYTF	TGTGCCAGCAGCCCCACGACAGGGTACTATGGCTACACCTTC
many	NA	TRBV6-5	TRBJ2-7	CASSYLPAGVGYEQYF	TGTGCCAGCAGTTACCTCCCGGCAGGGGTGGGTTACGAGCAGTACTTC
NA	NA	TRBV6-2/TRBV6-3	TRBJ2-3	CASGRLGAHRYF	TGTGCCAGCGGTCGGTTGGGGGCGCATCGCTATTTT
few	TRBD1	TRBV19	TRBJ1-5	CASSIPYRQGGNQPQHF	TGTGCCAGTAGTATACCCTATCGACAGGGTGGCAATCAGCCCCAGCATTTT
NA	TRBD1	TRBV5-1	TRBJ2-4	CASSLQGAETKNIQYF	TGCGCCAGCAGCTTGCAGGGGGCAGAGACCAAAAACATTCAGTACTTC
few	NA	TRBV12-3/TRBV12-4	TRBJ2-1	CASSLRQIYNEQFF	TGTGCCAGCAGCCTAAGGCAGATCTACAATGAGCAGTTCTTC
NA	TRBD2	TRBV9	TRBJ2-2	CASSGAGGAIGELFF	TGTGCCAGTAGCGGCGCGGGGGGGGCCATCGGGGAGCTGTTTTTT
NA	TRBD1	TRBV30	TRBJ2-1	CAWSTPQGALNEQFF	TGTGCCTGGAGTACTCCTCAGGGGGCGCTCAATGAGCAGTTCTTC
few	NA	TRBV25-1	TRBJ1-6	CASSDNHRDSPLHF	TGTGCCAGCAGTGACAACCATAGGGATTCACCCCTCCACTTT
many	NA	TRBV6-1	TRBJ1-6	CASSEVGGSSYNSPLHF	TGTGCCAGCAGTGAAGTCGGGGGGAGCTCCTATAATTCACCCCTCCACTTT
many	TRBD2	TRBV5-1	TRBJ2-2	CATQAKSGSATGELFF	TGCGCCACCCAGGCGAAAAGCGGGAGTGCCACCGGGGAGCTGTTTTTT
few	TRBD1	TRBV7-8	TRBJ1-6	CASSFYRGPNSPLHF	TGTGCCAGCAGCTTTTACAGGGGGCCCAATTCACCCCTCCACTTT
NA	NA	TRBV7-9	TRBJ1-1	CASSSGGRTEAFF	TGTGCCAGCAGCTCTGGGGGCAGGACTGAAGCTTTCTTT
few	TRBD2	TRBV4-3	TRBJ2-2	CASSQQTSGGNTGELFF	TGCGCCAGCAGCCAACAGACTAGCGGGGGAAACACCGGGGAGCTGTTTTTT
many	TRBD2	TRBV27	TRBJ2-7	CATGGLGQREQYF	TGTGCCACGGGAGGTCTGGGCCAACGCGAGCAGTACTTC
many	NA	TRBV20-1	TRBJ1-4	CSAGPRSEKLFF	TGCAGTGCGGGACCCCGGAGTGAAAAACTGTTTTTT
NA	TRBD2	TRBV30	TRBJ2-7	CAWSEPTRGTWSYEQYF	TGTGCCTGGAGTGAACCCACGCGGGGGACTTGGTCCTACGAGCAGTACTTC
NA	TRBD1	TRBV28	TRBJ2-7	CVSSPMDRGLYEQYF	TGTGTCAGCAGTCCCATGGACAGGGGGCTCTACGAGCAGTACTTC
NA	NA	TRBV19	TRBJ1-6	CASSINSPLNSPLHF	TGTGCCAGTAGTATTAACAGCCCCTTAAATTCACCCCTCCACTTT